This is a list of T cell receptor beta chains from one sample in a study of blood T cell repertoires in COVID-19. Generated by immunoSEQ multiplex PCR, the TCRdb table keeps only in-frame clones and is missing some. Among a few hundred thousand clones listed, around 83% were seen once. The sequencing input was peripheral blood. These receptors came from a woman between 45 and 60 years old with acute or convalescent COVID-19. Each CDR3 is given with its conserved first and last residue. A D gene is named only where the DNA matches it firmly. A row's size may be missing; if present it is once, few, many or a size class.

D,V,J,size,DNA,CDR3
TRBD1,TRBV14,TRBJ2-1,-,TGTGCCAGCAGCCGAGGGACAGGGAACTACAATGAGCAGTTCTTC,CASSRGTGNYNEQFF
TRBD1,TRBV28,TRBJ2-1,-,TGTGCCAGCAGTTGGACAGGGGCGGGTGAGGAGTTCTTC,CASSWTGAGEEFF
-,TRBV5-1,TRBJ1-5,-,TGCGCCAGCAGCTTGGATGCCGCGAATGGCAATCAGCCCCAGCATTTT,CASSLDAANGNQPQHF
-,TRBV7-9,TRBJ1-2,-,TGTGCCAGCAGCTTGGACTCTAACTATGGCTACACCTTC,CASSLDSNYGYTF
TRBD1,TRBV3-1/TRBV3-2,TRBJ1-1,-,TGTGCCAGCAGCCAAACAGGGGGCAATGAAGCTTTCTTT,CASSQTGGNEAFF
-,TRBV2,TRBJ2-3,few,TGTGCCAGCGGACGGGAGCTCTACACAGATACGCAGTATTTT,CASGRELYTDTQYF
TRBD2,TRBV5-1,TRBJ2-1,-,TGCGCCAGCAGCTCCGGAGGGACTAGCGGCCGCTCCTACAATGAGCAGTTCTTC,CASSSGGTSGRSYNEQFF
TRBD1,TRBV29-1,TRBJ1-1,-,TGCAGCGTAGCACAGGGGAGCACTGAAGCTTTCTTT,CSVAQGSTEAFF
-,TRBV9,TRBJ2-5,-,TGTGCCAGCAGCGATCCGTCCTTAGCGACCCAGTACTTC,CASSDPSLATQYF
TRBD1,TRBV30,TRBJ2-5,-,TGTGCCTGGAGTTCAGACCAGGGGGCGGGAGAGACCCAGTACTTC,CAWSSDQGAGETQYF
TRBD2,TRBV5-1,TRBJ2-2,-,TGCGCCAGCAGCCTGTCCGGGGGGGCCCCCACCGGGGAGCTGTTTTTT,CASSLSGGAPTGELFF
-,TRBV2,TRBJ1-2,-,TGTGCCAGCAGTGAAGCGCCCGGGGGACCTAAGAACACCTTC,CASSEAPGGPKNTF
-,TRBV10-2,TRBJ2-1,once,TGCGCCAGCGGGGGCTCCGGGACCCCCGAAGGTGAGCAGTTCTTC,CASGGSGTPEGEQFF
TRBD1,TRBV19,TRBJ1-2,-,TGTGCCAGTAGTATAGGACAGGGACAATACTATGGCTACACCTTC,CASSIGQGQYYGYTF
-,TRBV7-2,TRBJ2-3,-,TGTGCCAGCAGCTTAGTTGGTCGGTCTACCCTCACAGATACGCAGTATTTT,CASSLVGRSTLTDTQYF
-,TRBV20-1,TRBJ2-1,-,TGCAGTGCAAGTAGTAACAGCAATGAGCAGTTCTTC,CSASSNSNEQFF
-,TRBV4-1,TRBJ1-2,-,TGCGCCAGCAGCCAAGCGGTCTCTCCCGACTATGGCTACACCTTC,CASSQAVSPDYGYTF
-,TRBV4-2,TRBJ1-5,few,TGTGCCAGCAGCCAAGTTCTTTGGGCAACCGATCAGCCCCAGCATTTT,CASSQVLWATDQPQHF
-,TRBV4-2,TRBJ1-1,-,TGTGCCAGCAGCCTCAGATATACAGGGTTAGGCACTGAAGCTTTCTTT,CASSLRYTGLGTEAFF
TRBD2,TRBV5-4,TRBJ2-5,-,TGTGCCAGCAGCTTGGCCGCGGGACTATTGGAGACCCAGTACTTC,CASSLAAGLLETQYF
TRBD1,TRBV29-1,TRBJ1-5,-,TGCAGCGTCGGACAGGGAGAAGCCCAGCATTTT,CSVGQGEAQHF
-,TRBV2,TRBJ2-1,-,TGTGCCAGCAGTTCGGACTGGACGAATGAGCAGTTCTTC,CASSSDWTNEQFF
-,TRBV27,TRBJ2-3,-,TGTGCCAGCCAACGGCGGGGGCGCAGCACAGATACGCAGTATTTT,CASQRRGRSTDTQYF
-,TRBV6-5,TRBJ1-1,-,TGTGCCAGCAGTCCCCTACGGGGGGCGCGAACTGAAGCTTTCTTT,CASSPLRGARTEAFF
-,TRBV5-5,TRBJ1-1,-,TGTGCCAGCAGCTTGGACACGAACACTGAAGCTTTCTTT,CASSLDTNTEAFF
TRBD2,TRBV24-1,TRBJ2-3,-,TGTGCCACCAGTGACCCGACTAGCGGGGGTCTGACAGATACGCAGTATTTT,CATSDPTSGGLTDTQYF
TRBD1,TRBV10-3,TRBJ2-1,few,TGTGCCATCAGTGAGTCAACCGGGACAGGGTCCTACAATGAGCAGTTCTTC,CAISESTGTGSYNEQFF
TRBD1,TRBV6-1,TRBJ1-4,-,TGTGCCAGCAGTGATGGACAGGGAAGAAGCGAAAAACTGTTTTTT,CASSDGQGRSEKLFF
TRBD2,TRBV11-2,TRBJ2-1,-,TGTGCCAGCATCGTAGCGGGAGGTGAGGAGCAGTTCTTC,CASIVAGGEEQFF
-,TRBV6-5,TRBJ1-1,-,TGTGCCAGCAGATGGGAGGGCGGCATACCTGAAGCTTTCTTT,CASRWEGGIPEAFF
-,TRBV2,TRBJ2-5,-,TGTGCCAGCAGTTCACAGCTACGGGAGACCCAGTACTTC,CASSSQLRETQYF
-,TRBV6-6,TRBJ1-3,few,TGTGCCAGCAGTTACGCATCCCAGTTCTCTGGAAACACCATATATTTT,CASSYASQFSGNTIYF
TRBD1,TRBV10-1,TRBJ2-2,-,TGCGCCAGCAGACAGGGGACGAGCGGGGAGCTGTTTTTT,CASRQGTSGELFF
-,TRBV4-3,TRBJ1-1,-,TGCGCCAGCAGCCAAGGGAGGAGCCCTGAAGCTTTCTTT,CASSQGRSPEAFF
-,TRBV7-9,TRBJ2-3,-,TGTGCCAGCAGTATAGACACCTCTAGCACAGATACGCAGTATTTT,CASSIDTSSTDTQYF
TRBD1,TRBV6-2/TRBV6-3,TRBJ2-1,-,TGTGCCAGCAGTTACGGACAGGACAATGAGCAGTTCTTC,CASSYGQDNEQFF
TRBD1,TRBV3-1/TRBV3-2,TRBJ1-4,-,TGTGCCAGCAGCCGGGCAGACAGGGCTGAAAAACTGTTTTTT,CASSRADRAEKLFF
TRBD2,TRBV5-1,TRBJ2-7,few,TGCGCCAGCAGCTTGGCACGGGCTAGCGGGAGTGTCGAGCAGTACTTC,CASSLARASGSVEQYF
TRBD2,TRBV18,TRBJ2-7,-,TGTGCCAGCTCACCACCGAATAGCGGGAGTAGGTACGAGCAGTACTTC,CASSPPNSGSRYEQYF
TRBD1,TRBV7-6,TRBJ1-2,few,TGTGCCACCGGACAGGGGAACTATGGCTACACCTTC,CATGQGNYGYTF
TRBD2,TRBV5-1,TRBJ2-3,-,TGCGCCAGCAGCGGAGGCGGGAGGGCCTCGGATACGCAGTATTTT,CASSGGGRASDTQYF
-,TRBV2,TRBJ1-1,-,TGTGCCAGCAGTGAATTTTGGACATTGAACACTGAAGCTTTCTTT,CASSEFWTLNTEAFF
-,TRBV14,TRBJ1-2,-,TGTGCCAGCAGCCAAGAACTCCTCTATGGCTACACCTTC,CASSQELLYGYTF
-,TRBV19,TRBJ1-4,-,TGTGCCAGTAGTAAAAGGCGGGAAAAACTGTTTTTT,CASSKRREKLFF
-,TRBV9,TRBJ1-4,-,TGTGCCAGCAGCGTAGGGCAGGGTAATGAAAAACTGTTTTTT,CASSVGQGNEKLFF
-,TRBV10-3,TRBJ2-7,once,TGTGCCATCAACGAGGGAGGAACTTCCTACGAGCAGTACTTC,CAINEGGTSYEQYF
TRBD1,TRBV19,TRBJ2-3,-,TGTGCCAGTAGTAAAGGAGGACAGGGCACAGATACGCAGTATTTT,CASSKGGQGTDTQYF
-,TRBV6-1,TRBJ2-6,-,TGTGCCAGCAGTGTAGGGGCAGGGCCAACTGGGGCCAACGTCCTGACTTTC,CASSVGAGPTGANVLTF
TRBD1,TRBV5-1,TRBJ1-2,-,TGCGCCAGCAGCTTGTCCGGGACAGGGGGCGTCTTTCGCTATGGCTACACCTTC,CASSLSGTGGVFRYGYTF